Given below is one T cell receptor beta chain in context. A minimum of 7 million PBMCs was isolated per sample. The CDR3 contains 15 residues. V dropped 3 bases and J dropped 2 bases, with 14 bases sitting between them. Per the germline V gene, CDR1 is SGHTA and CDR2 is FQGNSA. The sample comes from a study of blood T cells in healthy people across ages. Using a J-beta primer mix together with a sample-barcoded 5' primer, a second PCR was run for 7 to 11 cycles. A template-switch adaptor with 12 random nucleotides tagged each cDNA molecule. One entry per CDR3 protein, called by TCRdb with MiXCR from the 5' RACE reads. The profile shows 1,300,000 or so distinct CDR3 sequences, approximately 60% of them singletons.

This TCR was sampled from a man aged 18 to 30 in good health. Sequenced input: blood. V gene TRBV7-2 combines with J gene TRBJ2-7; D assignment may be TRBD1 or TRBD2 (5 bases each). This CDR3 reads CASSFFGGEAYEQYF. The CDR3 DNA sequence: TGTGCCAGCAGCTTTTTTGGGGGAGAGGCCTACGAGCAGTACTTC.